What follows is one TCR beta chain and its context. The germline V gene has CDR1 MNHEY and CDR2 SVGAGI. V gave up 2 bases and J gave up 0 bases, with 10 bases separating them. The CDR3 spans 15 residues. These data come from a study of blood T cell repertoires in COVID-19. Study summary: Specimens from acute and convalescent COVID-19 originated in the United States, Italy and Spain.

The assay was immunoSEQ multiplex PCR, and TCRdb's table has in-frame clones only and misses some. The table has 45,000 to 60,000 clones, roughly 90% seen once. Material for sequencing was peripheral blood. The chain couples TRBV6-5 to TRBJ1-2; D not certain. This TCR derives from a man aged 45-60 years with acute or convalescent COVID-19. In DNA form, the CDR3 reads TGTGCCAGCAGTTACGGCCTTAACCCTAACTATGGCTACACCTTC. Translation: CASSYGLNPNYGYTF.